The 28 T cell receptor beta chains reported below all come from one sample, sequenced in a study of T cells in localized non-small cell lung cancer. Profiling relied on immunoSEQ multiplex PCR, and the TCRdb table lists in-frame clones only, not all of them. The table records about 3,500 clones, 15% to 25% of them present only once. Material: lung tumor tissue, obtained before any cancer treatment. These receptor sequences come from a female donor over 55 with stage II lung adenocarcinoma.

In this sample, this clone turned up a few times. CDR3: CASSFSVGLAGNEQFF. In nucleotides, the CDR3 is TGCGCCAGCAGCTTCTCTGTGGGACTAGCGGGCAACGAGCAGTTCTTC. The genes are TRBV5-1 and TRBJ2-1; TRBD2 aligns across 12 bases. The CDR3 is made up of 16 amino acids. The germline V gene has CDR1 SGHRS and CDR2 YFSETQ. V shed 2 bases, J shed 10 bases, and the junction held 10 bases outside the gene matches. Combining the CDR3 with reference TRBV5-1 and TRBJ2-1 gives the whole variable domain KAGVTQTPRYLIKTRGQQVTLSCSPISGHRSVSWYQQTPGQGLQFLFEYFSETQRNKGNFPGRFSGRQFSNSRSEMNVSTLELGDSALYLCASSFSVGLAGNEQFFGPGTRLTVL.

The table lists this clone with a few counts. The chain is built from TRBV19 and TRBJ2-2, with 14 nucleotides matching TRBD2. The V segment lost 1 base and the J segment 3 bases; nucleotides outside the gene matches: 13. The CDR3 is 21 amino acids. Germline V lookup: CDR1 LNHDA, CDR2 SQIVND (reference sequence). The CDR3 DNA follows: TGTGCCAGTAGTATAGGTCGCGGACTAGCGGGAGGAGTTGGGTACACCGGGGAGCTGTTTTTT. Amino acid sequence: CASSIGRGLAGGVGYTGELFF.

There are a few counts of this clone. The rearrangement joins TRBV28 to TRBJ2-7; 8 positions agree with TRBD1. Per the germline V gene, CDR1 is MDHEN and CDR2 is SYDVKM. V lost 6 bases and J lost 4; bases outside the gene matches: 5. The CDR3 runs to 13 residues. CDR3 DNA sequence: TGTGCCAGCAGCCAGGGGGCCGGTTACGAGCAGTACTTC. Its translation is CASSQGAGYEQYF. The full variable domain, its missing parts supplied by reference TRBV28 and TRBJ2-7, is DVKVTQSSRYLVKRTGEKVFLECVQDMDHENMFWYRQDPGLGLRLIYFSYDVKMKEKGDIPEGYSVSREKKERFSLILESASTNQTSMYLCASSQGAGYEQYFGPGTRLTVT.

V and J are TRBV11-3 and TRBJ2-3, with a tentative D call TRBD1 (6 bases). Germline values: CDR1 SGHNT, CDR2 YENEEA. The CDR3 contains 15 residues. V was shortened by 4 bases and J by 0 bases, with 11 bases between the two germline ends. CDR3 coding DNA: TGTGCCAGCAGCTCAACAGGGTCGAGCACAGATACGCAGTATTTT. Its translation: CASSSTGSSTDTQYF. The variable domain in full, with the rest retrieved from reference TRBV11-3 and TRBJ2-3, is EAGVVQSPRYKIIEKKQPVAFWCNPISGHNTLYWYLQNLGQGPELLIRYENEEAVDDSQLPKDRFSAERLKGVDSTLKIQPAELGDSAVYLCASSSTGSSTDTQYFGPGTRLTVL.

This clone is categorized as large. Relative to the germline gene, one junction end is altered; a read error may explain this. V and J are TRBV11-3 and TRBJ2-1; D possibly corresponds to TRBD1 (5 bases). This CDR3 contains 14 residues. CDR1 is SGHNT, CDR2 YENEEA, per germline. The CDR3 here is CASSLVRGSSEQFF. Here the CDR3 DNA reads TGTGCTAGCAGCTTAGTTAGGGGATCGAGCGAGCAGTTCTTC.

Here the CDR3 DNA reads TGTGCCAGCAGTTCTCGGAATTCGTATGGCTACACCTTC. It yields the protein CASSSRNSYGYTF. This chain uses TRBV6-8 with TRBJ1-2; D unresolved. Germline-derived CDR1 and CDR2 are MNHGY and SAAAGT. The V and J ends lost 4 bases and 5 bases respectively, with 11 bases between them. The CDR3 is 13 residues long.

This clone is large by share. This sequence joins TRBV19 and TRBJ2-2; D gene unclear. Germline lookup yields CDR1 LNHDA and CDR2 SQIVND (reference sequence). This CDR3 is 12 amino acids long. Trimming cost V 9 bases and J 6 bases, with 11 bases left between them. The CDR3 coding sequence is TGTGCCAGCTCGGAGAGAGCCGGGGAGCTGTTTTTT. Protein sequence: CASSERAGELFF.

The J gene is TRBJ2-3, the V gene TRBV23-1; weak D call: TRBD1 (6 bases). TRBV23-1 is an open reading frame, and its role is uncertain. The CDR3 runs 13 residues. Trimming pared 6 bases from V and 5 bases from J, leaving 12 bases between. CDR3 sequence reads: CASSWGTRDTQYF. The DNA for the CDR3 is TGCGCCAGCAGCTGGGGGACACGAGATACGCAGTATTTT.

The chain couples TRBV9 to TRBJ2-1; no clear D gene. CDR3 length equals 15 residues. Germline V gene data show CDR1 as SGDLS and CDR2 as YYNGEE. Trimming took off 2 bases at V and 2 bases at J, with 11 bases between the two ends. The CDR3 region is CASSVSGNTYNEQFF. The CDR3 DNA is TGTGCCAGCAGCGTTTCTGGAAACACCTACAATGAGCAGTTCTTC.

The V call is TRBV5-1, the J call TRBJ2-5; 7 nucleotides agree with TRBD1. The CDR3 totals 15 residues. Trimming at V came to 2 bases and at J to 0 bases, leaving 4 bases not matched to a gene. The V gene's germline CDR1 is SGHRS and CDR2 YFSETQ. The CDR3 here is CASSLTQGNQETQYF. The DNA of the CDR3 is TGCGCCAGCAGCTTAACACAGGGGAACCAAGAGACCCAGTACTTC.

The CDR3 loop reads CASSPRNQGEQFF. For the CDR3, the DNA is TGTGCCAGCTCACCACGAAATCAGGGTGAGCAGTTCTTC. The genes are TRBV18 and TRBJ2-1; tentative D call: TRBD1 (5 bases). The germline CDR1 and CDR2 sequences are KGHSH and LQKENI. V lost 1 base and J lost 9, with 10 bases in between. CDR3 length: 13 amino acids.

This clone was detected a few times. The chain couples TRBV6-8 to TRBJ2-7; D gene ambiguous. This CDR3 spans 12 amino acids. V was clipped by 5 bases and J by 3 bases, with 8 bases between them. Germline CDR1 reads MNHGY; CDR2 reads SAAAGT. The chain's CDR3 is CASSPPGYEQYF. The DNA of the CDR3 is TGTGCCAGCAGTCCCCCGGGCTACGAGCAGTACTTC.

CDR3 sequence: CASSHRQSSYNEQFF. The CDR3 coding sequence is TGTGCCAGCAGCCACCGACAGAGCTCCTACAATGAGCAGTTCTTC. This chain joins TRBV11-3 and TRBJ2-1, with D possibly matching TRBD1 (5 bases). Trimming took 5 bases from V and 0 from J, leaving 11 bases between them. CDR3 length equals 15 residues. Germline-derived CDR1 and CDR2 are SGHNT and YENEEA.

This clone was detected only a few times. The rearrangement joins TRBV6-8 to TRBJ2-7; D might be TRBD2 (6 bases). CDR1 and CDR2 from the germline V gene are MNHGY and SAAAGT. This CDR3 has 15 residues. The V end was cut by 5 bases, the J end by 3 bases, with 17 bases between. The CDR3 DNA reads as TGTGCCAGCAGTGACGTGGCGGGAACCCTCTACGAGCAGTACTTC. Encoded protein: CASSDVAGTLYEQYF.

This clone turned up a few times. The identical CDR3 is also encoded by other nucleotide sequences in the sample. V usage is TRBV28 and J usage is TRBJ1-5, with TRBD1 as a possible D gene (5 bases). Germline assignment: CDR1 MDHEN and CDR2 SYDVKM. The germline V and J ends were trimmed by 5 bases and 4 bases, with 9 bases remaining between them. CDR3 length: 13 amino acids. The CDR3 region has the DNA TGTGCCAGCAGTCTCTCAGGGAATCAGCCCCAGCATTTT. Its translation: CASSLSGNQPQHF.

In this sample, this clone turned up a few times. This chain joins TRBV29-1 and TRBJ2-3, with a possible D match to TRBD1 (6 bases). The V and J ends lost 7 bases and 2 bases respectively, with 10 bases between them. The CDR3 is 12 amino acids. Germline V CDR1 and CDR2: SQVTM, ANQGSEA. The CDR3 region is CSAGAFTDTQYF. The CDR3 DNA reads TGCAGCGCAGGGGCTTTCACAGATACGCAGTATTTT.

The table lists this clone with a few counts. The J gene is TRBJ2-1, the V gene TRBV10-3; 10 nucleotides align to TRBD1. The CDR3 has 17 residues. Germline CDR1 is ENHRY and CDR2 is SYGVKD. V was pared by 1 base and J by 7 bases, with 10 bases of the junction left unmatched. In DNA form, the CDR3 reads TGTGCCATCAGTGAGTTTCCGGGGACAGGGGTTTTGAATGAGCAGTTCTTC. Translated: CAISEFPGTGVLNEQFF.

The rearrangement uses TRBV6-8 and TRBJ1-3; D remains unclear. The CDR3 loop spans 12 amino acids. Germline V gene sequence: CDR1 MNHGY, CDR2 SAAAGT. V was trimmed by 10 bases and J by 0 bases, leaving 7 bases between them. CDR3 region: CAISNSGNTIYF. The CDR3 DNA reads TGTGCCATCAGCAACTCTGGAAACACCATATATTTT.

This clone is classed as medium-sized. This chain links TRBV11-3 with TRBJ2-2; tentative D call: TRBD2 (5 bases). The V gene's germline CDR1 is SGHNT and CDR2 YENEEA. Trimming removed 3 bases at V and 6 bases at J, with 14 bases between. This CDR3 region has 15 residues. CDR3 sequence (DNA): TGTGCCAGCAGCTTGTCTGTCGGAGGCGCCGGGGAGCTGTTTTTT. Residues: CASSLSVGGAGELFF. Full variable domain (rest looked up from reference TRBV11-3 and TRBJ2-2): EAGVVQSPRYKIIEKKQPVAFWCNPISGHNTLYWYLQNLGQGPELLIRYENEEAVDDSQLPKDRFSAERLKGVDSTLKIQPAELGDSAVYLCASSLSVGGAGELFFGEGSRLTVL.

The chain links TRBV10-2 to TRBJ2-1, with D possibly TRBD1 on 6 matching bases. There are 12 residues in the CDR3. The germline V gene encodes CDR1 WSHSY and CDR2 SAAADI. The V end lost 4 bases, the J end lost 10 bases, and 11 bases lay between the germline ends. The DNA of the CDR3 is TGCGCCAGCAGTGGCCAGGGGTTAGAGCAGTTCTTC. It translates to CASSGQGLEQFF.

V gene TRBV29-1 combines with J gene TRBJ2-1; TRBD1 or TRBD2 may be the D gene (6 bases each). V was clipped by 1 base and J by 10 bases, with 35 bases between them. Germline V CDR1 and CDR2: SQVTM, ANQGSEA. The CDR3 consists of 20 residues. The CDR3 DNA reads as TGCAGCGTTGAAGGGGTGGACTCCCAGCTCAGGGGAGGTTTTCAGCGCGAGCAGTTCTTC. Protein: CSVEGVDSQLRGGFQREQFF.

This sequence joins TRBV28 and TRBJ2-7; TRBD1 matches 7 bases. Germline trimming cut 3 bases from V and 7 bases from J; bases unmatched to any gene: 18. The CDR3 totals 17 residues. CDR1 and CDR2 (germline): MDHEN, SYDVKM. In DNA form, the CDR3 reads TGTGCCAGCAGTTTTGTTGGATGGCGTAGGGGGCAAGGGGAGCAGTACTTC. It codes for CASSFVGWRRGQGEQYF.

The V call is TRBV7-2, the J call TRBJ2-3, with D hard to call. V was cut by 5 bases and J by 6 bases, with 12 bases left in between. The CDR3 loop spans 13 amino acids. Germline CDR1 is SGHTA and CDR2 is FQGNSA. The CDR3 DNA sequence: TGTGCCAGCAGCCTTAACTCCCCCGATACGCAGTATTTT. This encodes CASSLNSPDTQYF.

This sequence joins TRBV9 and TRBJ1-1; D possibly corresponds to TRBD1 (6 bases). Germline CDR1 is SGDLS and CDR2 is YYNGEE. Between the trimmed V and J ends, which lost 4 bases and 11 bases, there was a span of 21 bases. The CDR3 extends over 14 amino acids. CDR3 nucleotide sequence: TGTGCCAGCAGCTTCGGGGGCTCTAGGGTGAAGGCTTTCTTT. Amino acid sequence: CASSFGGSRVKAFF.

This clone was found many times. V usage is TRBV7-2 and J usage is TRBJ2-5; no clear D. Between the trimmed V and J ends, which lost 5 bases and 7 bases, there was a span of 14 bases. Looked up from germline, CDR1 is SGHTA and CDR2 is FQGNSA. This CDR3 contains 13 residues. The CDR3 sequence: CASSLTERATQYF. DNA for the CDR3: TGTGCCAGCAGCCTGACGGAAAGGGCGACCCAGTACTTC.

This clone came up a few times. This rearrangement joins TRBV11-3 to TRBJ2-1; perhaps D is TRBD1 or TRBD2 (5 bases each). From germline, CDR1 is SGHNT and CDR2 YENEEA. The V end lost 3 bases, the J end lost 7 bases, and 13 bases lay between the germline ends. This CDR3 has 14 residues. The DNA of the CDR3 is TGTGCCAGCAGCTTGGGGGTAGGTTGGAATGAGCAGTTCTTC. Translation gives CASSLGVGWNEQFF.

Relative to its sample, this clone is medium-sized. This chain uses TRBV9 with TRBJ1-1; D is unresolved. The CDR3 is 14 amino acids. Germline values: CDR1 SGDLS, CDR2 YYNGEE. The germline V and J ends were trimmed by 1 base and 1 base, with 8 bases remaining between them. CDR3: CASSVRPGNTEAFF. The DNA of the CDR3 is TGTGCCAGCAGCGTACGCCCCGGGAACACTGAAGCTTTCTTT.

The CDR3 here is CASVRHPGTEAFF. The DNA for the CDR3 is TGTGCCAGCGTTAGGCACCCGGGGACTGAAGCTTTCTTT. V and J are TRBV28 and TRBJ1-1; D not certain. Looked up from germline, CDR1 is MDHEN and CDR2 is SYDVKM. Trimming stripped 8 bases from V and 5 bases from J, with 15 bases between. This CDR3 has 13 residues.